The source of this T cell receptor (beta chain) is a study of blood T cell repertoires in COVID-19. Germline V gives CDR1 SGHNT, CDR2 YYREEE (reference sequence). This CDR3 is built from 13 residues. V was clipped by 5 bases and J by 2 bases, with 11 bases between them. This table comes from immunoSEQ multiplex PCR, and its TCRdb copy is limited to in-frame clones, with some not included. Of approximately 490,000 clones in the sample, approximately 91% were seen once. The sequencing sample was made of PBMCs or T cells enriched from blood (not recorded which). V gene TRBV5-4 combines with J gene TRBJ2-7; D may be TRBD2 (5 bases). This receptor was obtained from an older woman who had recovered from COVID-19. CDR3 loop: CASREENAYEQYF. The CDR3 nucleotides read TGTGCCAGCAGGGAGGAGAATGCCTACGAGCAGTACTTC.